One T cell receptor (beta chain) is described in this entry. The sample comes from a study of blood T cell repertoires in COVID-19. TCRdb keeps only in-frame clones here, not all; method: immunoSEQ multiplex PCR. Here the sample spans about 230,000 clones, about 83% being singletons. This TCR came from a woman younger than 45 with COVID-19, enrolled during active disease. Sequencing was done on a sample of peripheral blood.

The CDR3 nucleotides are TGTGCCAGCAGCCAAGATGCCCGCGGAGCGTATAATGAAAAACTGTTTTTT. Residues: CASSQDARGAYNEKLFF. V gene TRBV3-1 (or the pseudogene TRBV3-2) combines with J gene TRBJ1-4, with unresolved D. This CDR3 spans 17 amino acids. Germline V gene lookup returns CDR1 LGHDT and CDR2 YNNKEL (reference sequence). V lost 0 bases, J lost 4 bases, and 15 bases lay in between.